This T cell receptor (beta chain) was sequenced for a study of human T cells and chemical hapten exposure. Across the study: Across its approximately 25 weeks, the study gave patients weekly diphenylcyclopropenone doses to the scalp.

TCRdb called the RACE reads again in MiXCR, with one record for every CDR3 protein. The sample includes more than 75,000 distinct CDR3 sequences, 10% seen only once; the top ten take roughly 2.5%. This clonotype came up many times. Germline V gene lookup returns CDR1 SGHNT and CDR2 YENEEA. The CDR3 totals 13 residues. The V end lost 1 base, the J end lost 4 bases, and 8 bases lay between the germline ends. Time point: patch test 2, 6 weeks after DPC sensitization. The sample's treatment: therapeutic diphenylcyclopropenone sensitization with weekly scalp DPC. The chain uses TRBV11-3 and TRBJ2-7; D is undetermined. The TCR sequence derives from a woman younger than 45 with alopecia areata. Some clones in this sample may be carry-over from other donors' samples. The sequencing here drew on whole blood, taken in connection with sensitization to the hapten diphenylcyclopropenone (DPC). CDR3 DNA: TGTGCCAGCAGCTTAGGCGTTGTTTACGAGCAGTACTTC. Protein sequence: CASSLGVVYEQYF.